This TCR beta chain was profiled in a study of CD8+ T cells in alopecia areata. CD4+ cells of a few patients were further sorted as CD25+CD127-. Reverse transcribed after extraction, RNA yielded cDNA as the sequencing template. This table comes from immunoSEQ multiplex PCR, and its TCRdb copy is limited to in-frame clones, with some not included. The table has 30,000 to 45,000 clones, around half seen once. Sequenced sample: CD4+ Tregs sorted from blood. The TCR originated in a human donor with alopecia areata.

As DNA, the CDR3 is TGTGCCAGCAGGAGAACAGGGTACAATGAGCAGTTCTTC. Protein product: CASRRTGYNEQFF. The rearrangement links TRBV28 to TRBJ2-1; the D gene is possibly TRBD1 (6 bases). The CDR3 length is 13 residues. Germline lookup yields CDR1 MDHEN and CDR2 SYDVKM. The V and J ends lost 6 bases and 4 bases respectively, with 10 bases between them.